Listed below are T cell receptor beta chains from one sample, sequenced in a study of cytomegalovirus exposure and HLA in healthy donors. Libraries were prepared by immunoSEQ multiplex PCR; TCRdb keeps only in-frame clonotypes and omits some of them. Of about 170,000 clones in the sample, around 76% were seen once. Sequencing was performed on PBMCs. These receptors were collected from a woman aged 25-40 years in good health and CMV-seropositive. CDR3s include the opening cysteine and the closing phenylalanine or tryptophan. D genes are given only for firm matches. Some rows have no size entry. The others give once, few or many, or a class for an expanded clone.

size: few
V: TRBV7-2
J: TRBJ1-1
D: NA
DNA: TGTGCCAGCAGCTCGAGTAAGAACACTGAAGCTTTCTTT
CDR3: CASSSSKNTEAFF

size: NA
V: TRBV25-1
J: TRBJ2-6
D: TRBD1
DNA: TGTGCCAACAGTGAACACGGGACAGGGCCCTCTGGGGCCAACGTCCTGACTTTC
CDR3: CANSEHGTGPSGANVLTF

size: NA
V: TRBV2
J: TRBJ2-7
D: NA
DNA: TGTGCCAGCAGTGTTCAGGTGGCAGGGGCTGTCGAGCAGTACTTC
CDR3: CASSVQVAGAVEQYF

size: NA
V: TRBV6-1
J: TRBJ2-3
D: TRBD1
DNA: TGTGCCAGCAGTGAACCGGGACAGGGAACAGATACGCAGTATTTT
CDR3: CASSEPGQGTDTQYF

size: NA
V: TRBV9
J: TRBJ2-5
D: TRBD2
DNA: TGTGCCAGCAGCATAGCGGGAGGGGTGGAGACCCAGTACTTC
CDR3: CASSIAGGVETQYF

size: NA
V: TRBV2
J: TRBJ2-5
D: NA
DNA: TGTGCCAGCAGACGGGTCCAAGAGACCCAGTACTTC
CDR3: CASRRVQETQYF

size: NA
V: TRBV30
J: TRBJ1-1
D: NA
DNA: TGTGCCTGGACTCTATGGGGAGGGATGAACACTGAAGCTTTCTTT
CDR3: CAWTLWGGMNTEAFF

size: NA
V: TRBV19
J: TRBJ1-3
D: TRBD1
DNA: TGTGCCAGCAGGACAGGGGGAGTTGGAAACACCATATATTTT
CDR3: CASRTGGVGNTIYF

size: NA
V: TRBV5-6
J: TRBJ2-7
D: NA
DNA: TGTGCCAGCAGCTTCTCTCTCTACGAGCAGTACTTC
CDR3: CASSFSLYEQYF

size: NA
V: TRBV28
J: TRBJ1-5
D: TRBD1
DNA: TGTGCCAGCAGTCTCCCAGGGGGCGCGGGGAATCAGCCCCAGCATTTT
CDR3: CASSLPGGAGNQPQHF

size: NA
V: TRBV4-3
J: TRBJ1-2
D: NA
DNA: TGCGCCAGCAGCCAAGAGGGACTAGGTGACTATGGCTACACCTTC
CDR3: CASSQEGLGDYGYTF

size: NA
V: TRBV27
J: TRBJ1-6
D: TRBD1
DNA: TGTGCCAGCACTACAGGGGTCCGGAATTCACCCCTCCACTTT
CDR3: CASTTGVRNSPLHF

size: NA
V: TRBV5-1
J: TRBJ1-3
D: TRBD1
DNA: TGCGCCAGCAGCCGAGAGGGACAGGGGGTTTCTGGAAACACCATATATTTT
CDR3: CASSREGQGVSGNTIYF

size: once
V: TRBV29-1
J: TRBJ1-2
D: NA
DNA: TGCAGCGTTGAAGAAGAAACTCGCTACACCTTC
CDR3: CSVEEETRYTF

size: NA
V: TRBV6-9
J: TRBJ2-7
D: NA
DNA: TGTGCCAGCATCCTCCGGACCAGCCTCAGCCAGGGGTCCTACGAGCAGTACTTC
CDR3: CASILRTSLSQGSYEQYF

size: NA
V: TRBV27
J: TRBJ2-7
D: TRBD2
DNA: TGTGCCAGCAGTTTAGGAGCGGGAGGGAATTCAGAGCAGTACTTC
CDR3: CASSLGAGGNSEQYF

size: medium-sized
V: TRBV4-3
J: TRBJ2-7
D: TRBD1
DNA: TGCGCCAGCAGCCAAGGTTTAGGACAGGGGAACTACGAGCAGTACTTC
CDR3: CASSQGLGQGNYEQYF

size: NA
V: TRBV4-1
J: TRBJ1-2
D: NA
DNA: TGCGCCAGCAGCCAAGCCGGGACATTTTATGGCTACACCTTC
CDR3: CASSQAGTFYGYTF

size: NA
V: TRBV5-4
J: TRBJ1-4
D: TRBD1
DNA: TGTGCCAGCAGCTCGGGACAGTTTAATGAAAAACTGTTTTTT
CDR3: CASSSGQFNEKLFF

size: NA
V: TRBV7-9
J: TRBJ1-4
D: TRBD1
DNA: TGTGCCAGCAGCTTGGGACAGCCTAATGAAAAACTGTTTTTT
CDR3: CASSLGQPNEKLFF

size: NA
V: TRBV19
J: TRBJ1-6
D: TRBD1
DNA: TGTGCCAGTAGAGATACAGGGGGCGGAAATTCACCCCTCCACTTT
CDR3: CASRDTGGGNSPLHF

size: NA
V: TRBV5-4
J: TRBJ1-6
D: TRBD1
DNA: TGTGCCAGCAGCTTACAGGGGAATAATTCACCCCTCCACTTT
CDR3: CASSLQGNNSPLHF

size: NA
V: TRBV4-3
J: TRBJ2-1
D: TRBD2
DNA: TGCGCCAGCAGCCAAGATTACGGGAGGTCGGGCAATGAGCAGTTCTTC
CDR3: CASSQDYGRSGNEQFF

size: once
V: TRBV6-6
J: TRBJ1-1
D: TRBD1
DNA: TGTGCCAGCAGTTTTGGGACAGGGGGCACTGAAGCTTTCTTT
CDR3: CASSFGTGGTEAFF

size: NA
V: TRBV6-5
J: TRBJ2-1
D: NA
DNA: TGTGCCAGCAGTTACGAAGCAGGGGCCCGATCTGAGCAGTTCTTC
CDR3: CASSYEAGARSEQFF

size: NA
V: TRBV10-3
J: TRBJ1-1
D: NA
DNA: TGTGCCATCAGTGGTCCTAGCGTGGGGTACACTGAAGCTTTCTTT
CDR3: CAISGPSVGYTEAFF

size: once
V: TRBV4-1
J: TRBJ1-2
D: NA
DNA: TGCGCCAGCAGCCAAGTGGGGGCAGGTGGCGGCTACACCTTC
CDR3: CASSQVGAGGGYTF

size: NA
V: TRBV27
J: TRBJ2-2
D: TRBD2
DNA: TGTGCCAGCAGTTTGTTTTCAGTGACTAGCGGGAACACCGGGGAGCTGTTTTTT
CDR3: CASSLFSVTSGNTGELFF

size: NA
V: TRBV7-9
J: TRBJ1-2
D: NA
DNA: TGTGCCAGCAGCCTCGGGTCCCATACAGGTGCCTATGGCTACACCTTC
CDR3: CASSLGSHTGAYGYTF

size: NA
V: TRBV28
J: TRBJ2-1
D: NA
DNA: TGTGCCAGCAGTCGAGGCAATGAGCAGTTCTTC
CDR3: CASSRGNEQFF

size: NA
V: TRBV4-3
J: TRBJ2-1
D: NA
DNA: TGCGCCAGCAGCCAAGGAACTAGAGAAGCAGTGAATGAGCAGTTCTTC
CDR3: CASSQGTREAVNEQFF

size: few
V: TRBV28
J: TRBJ1-5
D: NA
DNA: TGTGCCAGTAACTACAGGCAAGGCAATCAGCCCCAGCATTTT
CDR3: CASNYRQGNQPQHF

size: NA
V: TRBV6-1
J: TRBJ2-2
D: TRBD1
DNA: TGTGCCAGCACCAGGGGACAGGGGTTTGCCGGGGAGCTGTTTTTT
CDR3: CASTRGQGFAGELFF

size: few
V: TRBV29-1
J: TRBJ1-4
D: NA
DNA: TGCAGCGTTCGAAAGGGGGAAAAACTGTTTTTT
CDR3: CSVRKGEKLFF

size: NA
V: TRBV29-1
J: TRBJ1-5
D: NA
DNA: TGCAGCCCCATTTGGATCGGGAAGAATCAGCCCCAGCATTTT
CDR3: CSPIWIGKNQPQHF

size: NA
V: TRBV9
J: TRBJ2-2
D: TRBD1
DNA: TGTGCCAGCAGCATACAGGGGCGCGACACCGGGGAGCTGTTTTTT
CDR3: CASSIQGRDTGELFF

size: NA
V: TRBV9
J: TRBJ1-1
D: NA
DNA: TGTGCCAGCAGCGCCGGACCGGGGGACACTGAAGCTTTCTTT
CDR3: CASSAGPGDTEAFF

size: NA
V: TRBV19
J: TRBJ1-2
D: NA
DNA: TGTGCCTCAACGGGGAACTTTGGGTTGAGCTATGGCTACACCTTC
CDR3: CASTGNFGLSYGYTF

size: NA
V: TRBV9
J: TRBJ2-7
D: TRBD1
DNA: TGTGCCAGCAGCAAGGGACAGGGGGCTTACGAGCAGTACTTC
CDR3: CASSKGQGAYEQYF

size: NA
V: TRBV30
J: TRBJ1-4
D: TRBD1
DNA: TGTGCCTGGAGCGGAGACAGGGGAAATGAAAAACTGTTTTTT
CDR3: CAWSGDRGNEKLFF

size: NA
V: TRBV19
J: TRBJ2-2
D: NA
DNA: TGTGCCAGTAGTACACAGGGGGGGACCGGGGAGCTGTTTTTT
CDR3: CASSTQGGTGELFF

size: NA
V: TRBV19
J: TRBJ1-2
D: NA
DNA: TGTGCCAGTAGTATTCTGACGCAGGGTGGCTATGGCTACACCTTC
CDR3: CASSILTQGGYGYTF

size: NA
V: TRBV9
J: TRBJ1-2
D: NA
DNA: TGTGCCAGCAGCGTAGTAGACGGTGGGGAGTCGGGCTACACCTTC
CDR3: CASSVVDGGESGYTF

size: NA
V: TRBV30
J: TRBJ1-4
D: NA
DNA: TGTGCCTGGAGTGGGGGGGGGTATGAAAAACTGTTTTTT
CDR3: CAWSGGGYEKLFF

size: NA
V: TRBV7-8
J: TRBJ2-3
D: TRBD1
DNA: TGTGCCAGCAGAGGACAGGGAGGTCCAGATACGCAGTATTTT
CDR3: CASRGQGGPDTQYF

size: NA
V: TRBV6-1
J: TRBJ1-2
D: NA
DNA: TGTGCCAGCAGTGAAGGACACGACTATGGCTACACCTTC
CDR3: CASSEGHDYGYTF